This T cell receptor (beta chain) was sequenced for a study of graft-versus-host responses after intestinal transplantation. This CDR3 comprises 15 residues. CDR1 is MGHRA, CDR2 YSYEKL, per germline. The ends were cut back, 4 bases at V and 0 bases at J, with 11 bases in the middle. In regard to this clone: Its antigen is not identified.

The data were produced by immunoSEQ multiplex PCR, yet TCRdb's version contains in-frame clones alone and is incomplete. The sample includes approximately 80,000 clones, 70% to 90% of them seen just once. The J gene is TRBJ2-3, the V gene TRBV4-1, with D tentatively TRBD2 (6 bases). This TCR derives from a human donor who received an intestinal transplant. Specimen: unstimulated CD4+ T cells sorted from spleen or lymph node cells, collected before intestinal transplant. CDR3 amino acids: CASSRSGFSTDTQYF. Here the CDR3 DNA reads TGCGCCAGCAGCCGCAGCGGGTTTAGCACAGATACGCAGTATTTT.